Here is one TCR beta chain with its context. Its antigen is unidentified. In the PCR, 60 Vbeta and 13 Jbeta primers were used. Sequenced by immunoSEQ multiplex PCR; TCRdb stores in-frame clones only, minus some. The table includes around 100,000 clones, approximately 79% detected once. The sample is drawn from a study of cytomegalovirus exposure and HLA in healthy donors. Overall study results and limits: In a later analysis, most CMV-associated TCR beta chains appeared HLA-restricted. Cytomegalovirus status, reportedly, was diagnosed with high specificity and sensitivity by the classifier. In a later analysis, a missense DCLRE1C variant was linked to TCR beta V- and J-gene trimming.

Germline CDR1 is SGHRS and CDR2 is YFSETQ. This CDR3 spans 14 amino acids. With 5 bases removed from V and 0 bases from J, the gap between germline ends came to 12 bases. This sequence originates from a woman in her sixties in good health and CMV-seropositive. The sequenced sample was PBMCs. The chain links TRBV5-1 to TRBJ2-7; D might be TRBD1 (6 bases). The CDR3 DNA reads TGCGCCAGCAGAACGGACAGCCGCTCCTACGAGCAGTACTTC. Amino acid sequence: CASRTDSRSYEQYF.